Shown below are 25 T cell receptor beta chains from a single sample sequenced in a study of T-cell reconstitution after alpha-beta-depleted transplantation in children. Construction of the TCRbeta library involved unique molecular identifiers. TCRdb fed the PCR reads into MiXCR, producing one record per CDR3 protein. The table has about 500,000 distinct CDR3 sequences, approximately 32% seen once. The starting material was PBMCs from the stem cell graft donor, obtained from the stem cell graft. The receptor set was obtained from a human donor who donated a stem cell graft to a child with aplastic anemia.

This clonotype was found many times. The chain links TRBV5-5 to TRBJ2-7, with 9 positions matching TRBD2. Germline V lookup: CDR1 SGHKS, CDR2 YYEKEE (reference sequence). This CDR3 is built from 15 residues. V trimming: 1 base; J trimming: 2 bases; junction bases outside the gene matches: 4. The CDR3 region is CASSLLLAGAYEQYF. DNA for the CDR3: TGTGCCAGCAGCTTGTTGTTAGCGGGAGCCTACGAGCAGTACTTC.

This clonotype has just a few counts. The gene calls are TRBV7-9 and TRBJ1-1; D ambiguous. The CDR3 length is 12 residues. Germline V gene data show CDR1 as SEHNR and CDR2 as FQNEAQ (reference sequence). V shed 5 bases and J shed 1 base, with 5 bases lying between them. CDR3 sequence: CASSRWNTEAFF. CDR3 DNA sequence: TGTGCCAGCAGCCGGTGGAACACTGAAGCTTTCTTT.

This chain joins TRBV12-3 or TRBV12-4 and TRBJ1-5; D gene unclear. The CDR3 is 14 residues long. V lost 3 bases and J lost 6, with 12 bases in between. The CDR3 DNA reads TGTGCCAGCAGTTTTACGGTCATCTCTCAGCCCCAGCATTTT. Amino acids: CASSFTVISQPQHF.

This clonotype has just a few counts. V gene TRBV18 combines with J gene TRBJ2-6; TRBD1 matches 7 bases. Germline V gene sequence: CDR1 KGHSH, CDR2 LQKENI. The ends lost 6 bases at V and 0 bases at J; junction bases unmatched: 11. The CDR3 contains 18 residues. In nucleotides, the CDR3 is TGTGCCAGCTCGAAGCCGGGACAGATGACCTCTGGGGCCAACGTCCTGACTTTC. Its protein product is CASSKPGQMTSGANVLTF.

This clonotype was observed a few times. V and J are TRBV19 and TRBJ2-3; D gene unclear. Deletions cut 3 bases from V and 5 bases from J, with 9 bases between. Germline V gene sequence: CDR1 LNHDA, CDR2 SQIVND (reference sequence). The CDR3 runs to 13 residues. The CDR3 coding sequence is TGTGCCAGTAGTATGTCTGGGGTAGATACGCAGTATTTT. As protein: CASSMSGVDTQYF.

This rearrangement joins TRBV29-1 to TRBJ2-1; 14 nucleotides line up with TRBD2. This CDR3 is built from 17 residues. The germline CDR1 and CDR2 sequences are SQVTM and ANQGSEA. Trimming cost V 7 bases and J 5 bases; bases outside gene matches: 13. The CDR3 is CSAGGTSGRGADNEQFF. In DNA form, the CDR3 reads TGCAGCGCCGGGGGGACTAGCGGGAGAGGGGCGGACAATGAGCAGTTCTTC.

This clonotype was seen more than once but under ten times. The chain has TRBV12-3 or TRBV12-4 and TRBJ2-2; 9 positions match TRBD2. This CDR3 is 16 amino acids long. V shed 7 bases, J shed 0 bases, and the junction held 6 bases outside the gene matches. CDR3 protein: CASTLPSGTNTGELFF. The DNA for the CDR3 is TGTGCCAGCACCCTCCCTAGCGGGACGAACACCGGGGAGCTGTTTTTT.

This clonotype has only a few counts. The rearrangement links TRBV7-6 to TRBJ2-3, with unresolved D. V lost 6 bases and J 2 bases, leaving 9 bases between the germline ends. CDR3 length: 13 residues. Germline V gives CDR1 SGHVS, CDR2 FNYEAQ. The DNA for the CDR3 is TGTGCCAGCAGGGCCACATCCACAGATACGCAGTATTTT. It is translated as CASRATSTDTQYF.

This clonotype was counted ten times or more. CDR3 loop: CSVGDIGYTF. In DNA, the CDR3 is TGCAGCGTGGGGGACATCGGCTACACCTTC. The chain uses TRBV29-1 and TRBJ1-2; a possible D gene is TRBD1 (6 bases). Trimming left V 6 bases short and J 8 bases short, with 10 bases between. The CDR3 spans 10 residues. Germline V gene lookup returns CDR1 SQVTM and CDR2 ANQGSEA.

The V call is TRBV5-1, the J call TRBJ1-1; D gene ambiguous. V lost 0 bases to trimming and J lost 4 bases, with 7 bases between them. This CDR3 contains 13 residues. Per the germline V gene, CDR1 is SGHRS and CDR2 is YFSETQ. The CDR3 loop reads CASSLVESTEAFF. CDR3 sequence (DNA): TGCGCCAGCAGCTTGGTCGAGAGCACTGAAGCTTTCTTT. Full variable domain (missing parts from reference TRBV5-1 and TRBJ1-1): KAGVTQTPRYLIKTRGQQVTLSCSPISGHRSVSWYQQTPGQGLQFLFEYFSETQRNKGNFPGRFSGRQFSNSRSEMNVSTLELGDSALYLCASSLVESTEAFFGQGTRLTVV.

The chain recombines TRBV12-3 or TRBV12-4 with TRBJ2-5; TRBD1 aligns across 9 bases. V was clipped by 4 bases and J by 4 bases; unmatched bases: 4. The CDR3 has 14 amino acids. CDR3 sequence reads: CASSSDRGGETQYF. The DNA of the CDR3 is TGTGCCAGCAGTTCGGACAGGGGAGGAGAGACCCAGTACTTC.

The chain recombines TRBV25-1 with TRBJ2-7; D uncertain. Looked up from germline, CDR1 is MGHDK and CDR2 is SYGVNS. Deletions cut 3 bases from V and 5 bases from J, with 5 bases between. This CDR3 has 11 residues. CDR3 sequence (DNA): TGTGCCAGCAGTGATGTAAACGAGCAGTACTTC. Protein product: CASSDVNEQYF.

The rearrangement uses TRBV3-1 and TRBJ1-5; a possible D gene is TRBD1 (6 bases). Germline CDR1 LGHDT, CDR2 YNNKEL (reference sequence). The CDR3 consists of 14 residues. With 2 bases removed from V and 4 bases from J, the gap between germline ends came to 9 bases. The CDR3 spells CASSQWGPNQPQHF. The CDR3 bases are TGTGCCAGCAGCCAATGGGGGCCGAATCAGCCCCAGCATTTT.

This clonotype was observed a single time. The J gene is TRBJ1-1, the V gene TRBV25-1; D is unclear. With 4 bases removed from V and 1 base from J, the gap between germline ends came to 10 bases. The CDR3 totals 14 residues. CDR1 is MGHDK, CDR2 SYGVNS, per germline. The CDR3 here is CASSGLQQNTEAFF. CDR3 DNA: TGTGCCAGCAGTGGTTTACAGCAGAACACTGAAGCTTTCTTT.

The CDR3 spells CASSLSVQGRDGYTF. CDR3 DNA sequence: TGTGCCAGCAGCTTATCGGTGCAGGGGAGGGATGGCTACACCTTC. This chain connects TRBV7-9 to TRBJ1-2; D perhaps matches TRBD1 (6 bases). CDR3 length: 15 amino acids. V lost 2 bases and J 6 bases, leaving 16 bases between the germline ends. The V gene's germline CDR1 is SEHNR and CDR2 FQNEAQ (reference sequence). The variable domain in full, with the rest retrieved from reference TRBV7-9 and TRBJ1-2, is DTGVSQNPRHKITKRGQNVTFRCDPISEHNRLYWYRQTLGQGPEFLTYFQNEAQLEKSRLLSDRFSAERPKGSFSTLEIQRTEQGDSAMYLCASSLSVQGRDGYTFGSGTRLTVV.

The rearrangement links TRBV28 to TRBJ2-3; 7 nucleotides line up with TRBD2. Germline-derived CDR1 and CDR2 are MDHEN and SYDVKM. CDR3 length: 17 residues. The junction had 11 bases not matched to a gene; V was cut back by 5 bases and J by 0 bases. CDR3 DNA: TGTGCCAGCAGTAAAACCCTGCTAGCGGAGAGCACAGATACGCAGTATTTT. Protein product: CASSKTLLAESTDTQYF.

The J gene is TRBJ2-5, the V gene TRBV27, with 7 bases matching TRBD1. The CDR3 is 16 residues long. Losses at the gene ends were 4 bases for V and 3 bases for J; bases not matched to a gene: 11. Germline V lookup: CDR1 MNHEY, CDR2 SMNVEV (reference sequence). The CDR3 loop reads CASSSFGLGTEETQYF. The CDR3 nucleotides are TGTGCCAGCAGTTCCTTTGGTCTCGGGACAGAAGAGACCCAGTACTTC.

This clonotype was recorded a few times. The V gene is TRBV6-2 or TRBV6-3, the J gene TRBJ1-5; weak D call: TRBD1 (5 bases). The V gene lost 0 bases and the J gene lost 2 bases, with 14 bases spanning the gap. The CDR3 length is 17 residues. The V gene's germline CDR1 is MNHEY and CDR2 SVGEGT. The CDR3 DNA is TGTGCCAGCAGTTACTCGATAGTTAGGGGAGGCAATCAGCCCCAGCATTTT. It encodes CASSYSIVRGGNQPQHF.

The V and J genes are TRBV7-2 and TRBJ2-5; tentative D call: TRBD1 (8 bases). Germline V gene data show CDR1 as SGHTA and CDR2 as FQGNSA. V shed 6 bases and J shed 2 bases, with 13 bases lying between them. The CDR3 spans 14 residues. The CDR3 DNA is TGTGCCAGCAGAACAGGGGGAGGGCAAGAGACCCAGTACTTC. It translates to CASRTGGGQETQYF.

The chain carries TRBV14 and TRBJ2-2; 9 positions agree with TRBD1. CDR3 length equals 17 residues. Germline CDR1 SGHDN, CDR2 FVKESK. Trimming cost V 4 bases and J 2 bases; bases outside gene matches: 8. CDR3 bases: TGTGCCAGCAGCCTTACTGGACAGGGGATAAACACCGGGGAGCTGTTTTTT. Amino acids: CASSLTGQGINTGELFF. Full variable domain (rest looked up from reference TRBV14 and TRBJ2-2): EAGVTQFPSHSVIEKGQTVTLRCDPISGHDNLYWYRRVMGKEIKFLLHFVKESKQDESGMPNNRFLAERTGGTYSTLKVQPAELEDSGVYFCASSLTGQGINTGELFFGEGSRLTVL.

The CDR3 loop reads CSVSEWTSGRTNEQFF. For the CDR3, the DNA is TGCAGCGTTTCAGAGTGGACTAGCGGGAGAACGAATGAGCAGTTCTTC. The rearrangement joins TRBV29-1 to TRBJ2-1, with 13 bases fitting TRBD2. In germline, CDR1 is SQVTM, CDR2 ANQGSEA. Trimming removed 5 bases from V and 7 bases from J; junction bases left unmatched: 11. This CDR3 comprises 16 residues.

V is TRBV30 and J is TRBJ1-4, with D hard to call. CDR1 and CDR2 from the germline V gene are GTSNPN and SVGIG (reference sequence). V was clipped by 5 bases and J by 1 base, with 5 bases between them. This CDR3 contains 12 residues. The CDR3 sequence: CAWVQTNEKLFF. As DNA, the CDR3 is TGTGCCTGGGTACAAACTAATGAAAAACTGTTTTTT.

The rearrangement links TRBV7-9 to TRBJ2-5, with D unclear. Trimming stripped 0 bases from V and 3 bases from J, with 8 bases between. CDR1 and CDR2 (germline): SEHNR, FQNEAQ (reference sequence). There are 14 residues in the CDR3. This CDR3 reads CASSLAGRKETQYF. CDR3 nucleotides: TGTGCCAGCAGCTTAGCCGGCAGGAAAGAGACCCAGTACTTC.

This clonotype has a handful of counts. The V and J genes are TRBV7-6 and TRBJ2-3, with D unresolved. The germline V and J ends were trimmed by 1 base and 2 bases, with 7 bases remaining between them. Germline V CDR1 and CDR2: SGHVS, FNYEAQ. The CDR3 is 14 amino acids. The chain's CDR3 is CASSLGVNTDTQYF. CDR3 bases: TGTGCCAGCAGCTTAGGGGTAAACACAGATACGCAGTATTTT.

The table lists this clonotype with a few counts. The CDR3 sequence is CASSRGLATDTQYF. CDR3 sequence (DNA): TGTGCCAGCAGCCGGGGACTAGCCACAGATACGCAGTATTTT. The V call is TRBV6-2 or TRBV6-3, the J call TRBJ2-3; TRBD2 matches at 9 bases. Germline V lookup: CDR1 MNHEY, CDR2 SVGEGT. The CDR3 has 14 residues. The ends lost 6 bases at V and 2 bases at J; junction bases unmatched: 3.